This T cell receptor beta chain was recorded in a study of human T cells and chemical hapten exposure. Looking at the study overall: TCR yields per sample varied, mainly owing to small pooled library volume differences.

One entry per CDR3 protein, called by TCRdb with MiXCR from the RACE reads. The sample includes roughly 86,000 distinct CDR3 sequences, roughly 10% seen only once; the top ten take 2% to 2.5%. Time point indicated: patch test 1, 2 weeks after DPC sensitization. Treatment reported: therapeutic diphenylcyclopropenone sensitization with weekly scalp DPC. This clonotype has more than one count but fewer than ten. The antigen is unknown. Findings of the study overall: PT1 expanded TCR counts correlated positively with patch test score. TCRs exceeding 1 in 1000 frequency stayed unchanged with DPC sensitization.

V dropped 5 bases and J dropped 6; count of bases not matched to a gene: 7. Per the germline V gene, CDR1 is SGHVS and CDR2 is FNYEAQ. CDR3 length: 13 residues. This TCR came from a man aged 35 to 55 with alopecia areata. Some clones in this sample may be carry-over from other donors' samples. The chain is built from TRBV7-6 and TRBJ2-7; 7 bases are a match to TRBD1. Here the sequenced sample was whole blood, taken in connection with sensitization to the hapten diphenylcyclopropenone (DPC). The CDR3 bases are TGTGCCAGCAGCGCCGGGACAGTGGGCGAGCAGTACGTC. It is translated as CASSAGTVGEQYV.